Below are 12 T cell receptor beta chains sequenced from a single sample in a study of cytomegalovirus exposure and HLA in healthy donors. It was with 60 Vbeta and 13 Jbeta primers that the PCR ran. Clones were read by immunoSEQ multiplex PCR, and TCRdb kept only the in-frame ones, dropping some. The sample has about 120,000 clones; approximately 80% are singletons. The sample was PBMCs. Every receptor here comes from a woman aged 25 to 39 in good health and CMV-seronegative.

The chain couples TRBV14 to TRBJ2-7; D is perhaps TRBD1 (6 bases). V was cut by 0 bases and J by 2 bases, with 17 bases left in between. This CDR3 region has 17 residues. Germline V lookup: CDR1 SGHDN, CDR2 FVKESK. CDR3 bases: TGTGCCAGCAGCCAAGATAATTGGCCGGGACACCCCTACGAGCAGTACTTC. Amino acids: CASSQDNWPGHPYEQYF.

This CDR3 is CATSRGTSGSYNEQFF. The DNA of the CDR3 is TGTGCCACCAGCAGAGGGACTAGCGGGAGTTACAATGAGCAGTTCTTC. The chain links TRBV15 to TRBJ2-1; 13 bases align to TRBD2. V dropped 1 base and J dropped 4; count of bases not matched to a gene: 1. The CDR3 loop spans 16 amino acids. From germline, CDR1 is LNHNV and CDR2 YYDKDF (reference sequence).

The chain joins TRBV5-1 to TRBJ2-2; TRBD1 matches at 9 bases. The trim removed 7 bases at V and 3 bases at J, leaving 1 base unmatched. The CDR3 runs 13 residues. Looked up from germline, CDR1 is SGHRS and CDR2 is YFSETQ. CDR3 amino acids: CASGDRDTGELFF. CDR3 nucleotides: TGCGCCAGCGGGGACAGGGACACCGGGGAGCTGTTTTTT.

The J gene is TRBJ2-3, the V gene TRBV14; D possibly corresponds to TRBD1 (5 bases). Per germline, CDR1 SGHDN and CDR2 FVKESK. V lost 2 bases to trimming and J lost 1 base, with 13 bases between them. This CDR3 is built from 16 residues. The CDR3 is CASSQSPGLGTDTQYF. CDR3 coding DNA: TGTGCCAGCAGCCAAAGTCCAGGGTTGGGCACAGATACGCAGTATTTT.

The CDR3 DNA follows: TGTGCCAGCAGTTCCTTGGGGGGGGCGGGAGGCTACACCTTC. Its protein product is CASSSLGGAGGYTF. V usage is TRBV27 and J usage is TRBJ1-2; tentative D call: TRBD1 (6 bases). V lost 4 bases to trimming and J lost 8 bases, with 17 bases between them. Per germline, CDR1 MNHEY and CDR2 SMNVEV (reference sequence). This CDR3 has 14 residues.

Remarks on this clone: The identical CDR3 is also encoded by other nucleotide sequences in the sample. The chain is built from TRBV7-2 and TRBJ2-2; 7 bases agree with TRBD1. The ends lost 3 bases at V and 0 bases at J; junction bases unmatched: 1. The CDR3 spans 15 residues. Germline values: CDR1 SGHTA, CDR2 FQGNSA. CDR3 sequence (DNA): TGTGCCAGCAGCTTGCAGGGGGCGAACACCGGGGAGCTGTTTTTT. It encodes CASSLQGANTGELFF.

There are a few counts of this clone. DNA for the CDR3: TGTGCCAGCAGGGTCACACAGGTGTGGTCACCCCTCCACTTT. Translated, it gives CASRVTQVWSPLHF. The chain combines TRBV28 with TRBJ1-6, with D maybe TRBD1 (5 bases). Trimming left V 6 bases short and J 10 bases short, with 16 bases between. Germline V gives CDR1 MDHEN, CDR2 SYDVKM. The CDR3 loop spans 14 amino acids.

On this clone itself: The same CDR3 arises from other DNA sequences in this sample as well. The chain employs TRBV2 and TRBJ2-7; D is uncertain. Trimming left V 3 bases short and J 2 bases short, with 2 bases between. Germline V lookup: CDR1 SNHLY, CDR2 FYNNEI. The CDR3 has 11 residues. CDR3 sequence (DNA): TGTGCCAGCAGTGACACCTACGAGCAGTACTTC. This encodes CASSDTYEQYF. The whole variable domain, filled in from reference TRBV2 and TRBJ2-7, reads EPEVTQTPSHQVTQMGQEVILRCVPISNHLYFYWYRQILGQKVEFLVSFYNNEISEKSEIFDDQFSVERPDGSNFTLKIRSTKLEDSAMYFCASSDTYEQYFGPGTRLTVT.

The chain joins TRBV5-1 to TRBJ1-4; TRBD1 matches 7 bases. The CDR3 consists of 17 residues. CDR1 is SGHRS, CDR2 YFSETQ, per germline. V gave up 4 bases and J gave up 7 bases; unmatched junction bases: 16. As DNA, the CDR3 is TGCGCCAGCAGCCCCGGGACAGCTGGGGTCTTTGCTGAAAAACTGTTTTTT. It is translated as CASSPGTAGVFAEKLFF.

The rearrangement uses TRBV19 and TRBJ2-1; D is uncertain. The CDR3 extends over 12 amino acids. CDR1 and CDR2 (germline): LNHDA, SQIVND (reference sequence). V was trimmed by 3 bases and J by 10 bases, leaving 10 bases between them. CDR3 DNA: TGTGCCAGTAGTATGTTCTCTAACGAGCAGTTCTTC. Amino acids: CASSMFSNEQFF.

The genes are TRBV27 and TRBJ2-1; D is perhaps TRBD2 (6 bases). This CDR3 contains 15 residues. CDR1 is MNHEY and CDR2 is SMNVEV in the germline V gene (reference sequence). Trimming stripped 0 bases from V and 4 bases from J, with 10 bases between. The CDR3 region is CASSLSPSEYNEQFF. CDR3 DNA sequence: TGTGCCAGCAGTTTATCACCTAGCGAGTACAATGAGCAGTTCTTC.

This chain uses TRBV6-1 with TRBJ1-2, with D maybe TRBD1 (6 bases). Germline CDR1 is MNHNS and CDR2 is SASEGT. The CDR3 covers 15 residues. V was shortened by 2 bases and J by 4 bases, with 14 bases between the two germline ends. The CDR3 reads CASSENYRVFYGYTF. The CDR3 coding sequence is TGTGCCAGCAGTGAAAACTACAGGGTTTTCTATGGCTACACCTTC.